This T cell receptor (beta chain) was sequenced for a study of naive and memory T cell subsets. General study results and limits: Especially in CD8 cells, naive repertoires contained a few larger clonotypes, possibly CD45RA-re-expressing memory cells.

This clonotype was seen ten or more times. Its cognate antigen is unknown. Unmatched junction bases numbered 6, after V lost 1 base and J lost 5 bases. Germline CDR1 LGHNA, CDR2 YSLEER. CDR3 length: 16 amino acids. Separate alpha and beta amplification began at the second PCR step. Both TRBC1 and TRBC2 were covered by a beta constant-region primer of two equimolar oligonucleotides. Ligated cDNA was amplified by four rounds of PCR with nested alpha and beta constant-region primers and SP2. TCRdb analysed the UMI-ligation and nested PCR reads with MiXCR anew, one entry per CDR3 protein. The table lists some 82,000 distinct CDR3 sequences, around 11% of them singletons.

The V gene is TRBV4-3, the J gene TRBJ2-1; 9 bases match TRBD1. Sequencing was performed on naive CD4+ T cells from blood. The clonotype was recovered from a human donor in good health. The CDR3 DNA follows: TGCGCCAGCAGCCAAGGCGACAGGGGGGACCACAATGAGCAGTTCTTC. Encoded protein: CASSQGDRGDHNEQFF.